This record looks at one TCR beta chain sequence and its context. The count of this clone is one. Its antigen is not yet known. Base quality data are lacking; no much larger clone is found one base away. This specimen comes from a study of OX40 agonist ivuxolimab in advanced cancers. Regarding the complete study: Ivuxolimab was an agonistic, fully human IgG2 monoclonal antibody directed against OX40 (CD134), a costimulatory receptor. Patients were allowed to have had prior anti-PD-1, anti-PD-L1 or anti-CTLA-4 therapy, and approximately 40% of the dose-escalation patients had previously received checkpoint inhibitors. Among the roughly 50 dose-escalation patients, some 20 had hepatocellular carcinoma, 15 melanoma, 9 renal cell carcinoma and 9 head and neck cancer. Intravenous ivuxolimab was administered to patients every 2 weeks at six dose levels: 0.01, 0.1, 0.3, 1.5, 3 and 10 mg/kg. The dose-escalation cohort was about 87% male with a mean age of around 64 years, ranging from roughly 20 to 80. Partial responses were achieved by three dose-escalation patients, of whom one had hepatocellular carcinoma and two had cutaneous melanoma. The paper reports the monotherapy dose-escalation portion (N of about 51 patients) of the phase I ivuxolimab trial. The point of sequencing TCRbeta in the periphery was to test whether ivuxolimab changed TCR sequence diversity and drove clonal T-cell expansion.

From cysteine to phenylalanine, the CDR3 is 16 amino acids long. Here the CDR3 DNA is all that survives: 48 bases in frame from base 1. At the junction V is shortened by 7 bases and J by 0 bases, with 17 bases in between. Via the germline V gene, CDR1 is ENHRY and CDR2 SYGVKD. The trial excluded patients who had a history of autoimmune disease or were on systemic immunosuppression. In every dose cohort, peripheral blood was drawn for TCR sequencing at baseline, cycle 4 day 1, and cycle 7 day 1. Samples came from an open-label, multicenter, first-in-human phase I dose-escalation trial of ivuxolimab. The trial enrolled adults with locally advanced or metastatic head and neck squamous cell, hepatocellular, melanoma or renal cell carcinoma. Before TCR sequencing, CD4+ T cells and CD8+ T cells were sorted from peripheral blood as separate populations. Here is what the overall study found, with its caveats: Low levels of normalized T-cell clonal expansion were also seen in some nonresponding patients. At doses from 0.1 to 3.0 mg/kg, clonal expansion was seen in both CD4+ and CD8+ blood T cells between baseline and week 6. The antigen specificity of the clonally expanded peripheral T cells was not determined. In the 0.1-3.0 mg/kg groups, partial responders had among the lowest normalized peripheral clonal expansion, particularly in CD8+ T cells. After ivuxolimab, CD8+ T cells had more expanded clones than CD4+ T cells on average.

To sequence the TCRbeta CDR3 region, genomic DNA was isolated from the sorted cells. The immunoSEQ Assay was used to sequence the TCRbeta CDR3 regions. The table comes from immuneACCESS by way of TCRdb, which keeps in-frame sequences with V and J called. Part of the clones is missing from these tables; in studies checked, under half for an unresolved V gene and the rest for unknown reasons. The sample table holds 60,000 to 75,000 clones, of which over 75% were seen once. Jointly, the top ten make up roughly 6% of the sample. The receptor chain draws on TRBV10-3 and TRBJ2-3; the D gene is perhaps TRBD1, from 5 matching bases. The material sequenced was CD4+ or CD8+ T cells sorted from blood, taken in a trial of the OX40 agonist ivuxolimab. The clonotype originates from an adult with an advanced solid tumor such as melanoma, head and neck, liver or kidney cancer. The sequence in DNA is TGTGCCATCAATCCCTCAGGGCTGGCTAGCACAGATACGCAGTATTTT. Protein translation: CAINPSGLASTDTQYF.